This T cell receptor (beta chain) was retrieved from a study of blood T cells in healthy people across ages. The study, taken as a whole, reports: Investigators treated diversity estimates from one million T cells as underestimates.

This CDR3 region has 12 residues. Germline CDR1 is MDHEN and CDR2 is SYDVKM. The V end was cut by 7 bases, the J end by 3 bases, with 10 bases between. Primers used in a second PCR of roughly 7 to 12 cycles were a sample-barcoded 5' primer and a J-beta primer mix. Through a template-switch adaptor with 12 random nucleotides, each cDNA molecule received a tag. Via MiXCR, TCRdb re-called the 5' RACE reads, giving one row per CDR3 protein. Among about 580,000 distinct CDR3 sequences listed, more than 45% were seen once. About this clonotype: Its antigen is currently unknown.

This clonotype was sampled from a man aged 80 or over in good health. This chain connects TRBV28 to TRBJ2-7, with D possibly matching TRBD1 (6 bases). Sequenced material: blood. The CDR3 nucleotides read TGTGCCAGCAAAGGGGGTGGCTACGAGCAGTACTTC. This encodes CASKGGGYEQYF.